Shown below are 26 T cell receptor beta chains from a single sample sequenced in a study of T cells in Graves' hyperthyroidism and ophthalmopathy. Amplification yielded TCR beta CDR3 regions, with RNA transcripts as the source. When the TCR CDR3 underwent first-round RT-PCR, the HTBI primer set was used. TCRdb redid the calling of the multiplex PCR reads with MiXCR, one entry per CDR3 protein. This sample has around 360,000 distinct CDR3 sequences, with 13% to 15% found just once. The sequenced material came from blood. Receptor source: a woman aged 55-70 years with Graves' ophthalmopathy.

This clonotype was seen ten or more times. The chain joins TRBV7-3 to TRBJ2-1, with 7 bases aligning to TRBD2. The CDR3 is 14 residues long. Trimming took 4 bases from V and 8 from J; bases not matched to a gene: 8. The germline gives CDR1 SGHTA, CDR2 FQGTGA. For the CDR3, the DNA is TGTGCCAGCAGCTCAGGACTAGTGACTGATGAGCAGTTCTTC. This translates into CASSSGLVTDEQFF.

The chain recombines TRBV20-1 with TRBJ2-3, with TRBD2 matching over 15 bases. The CDR3 sequence is 19 residues long. V lost 0 bases and J lost 5; bases outside the gene matches: 12. CDR1 DFQATT and CDR2 SNEGSKA come from the germline V gene (reference sequence). The DNA for the CDR3 is TGCAGTGCTAGAGATAGTAGGACTAGCGGGAGGGCCGGGGGAGATACGCAGTATTTT. This gives the protein CSARDSRTSGRAGGDTQYF.

This clonotype was picked up many times. The chain carries TRBV7-9 and TRBJ1-1, with D maybe TRBD1 (5 bases). The germline V gene encodes CDR1 SEHNR and CDR2 FQNEAQ (reference sequence). Trimming took off 4 bases at V and 3 bases at J, with 15 bases between the two ends. The CDR3 contains 15 residues. CDR3 region: CASSSLREEDTEAFF. As DNA, the CDR3 is TGTGCCAGCAGCTCCCTCAGGGAGGAGGACACTGAAGCTTTCTTT.

This clonotype was picked up many times. This chain links TRBV5-1 with TRBJ2-3; TRBD1 matches 10 bases. The CDR3 sequence is 16 residues long. Germline loops: CDR1 SGHRS, CDR2 YFSETQ. With 0 bases clipped from V and 6 bases from J, the junction kept 7 bases outside the gene matches. The CDR3 DNA reads as TGCGCCAGCAGCTTGGCCATGGGACAGGGGTTGGATACGCAGTATTTT. Residues: CASSLAMGQGLDTQYF.

This clonotype was counted between two and nine times. J is TRBJ2-2 and V is TRBV15, with TRBD1 as a possible D gene (5 bases). This CDR3 has 16 residues. Between the trimmed V and J ends, which lost 0 bases and 4 bases, there was a span of 12 bases. The germline gives CDR1 LNHNV, CDR2 YYDKDF (reference sequence). The CDR3 DNA sequence: TGTGCCACCAGCAGAGATCCCGGCAGGGCCACCGGGGAGCTGTTTTTT. Translated: CATSRDPGRATGELFF.

A few counts support this clonotype. The gene calls are TRBV25-1 and TRBJ2-7; tentative D call: TRBD2 (6 bases). CDR1 is MGHDK, CDR2 SYGVNS, per germline. V was pared by 5 bases and J by 2 bases, with 10 bases between. The CDR3 is made up of 13 amino acids. The CDR3, as DNA: TGTGCCAGCAGTACGGGAGCCCCCTACGAGCAGTACTTC. The encoded protein is CASSTGAPYEQYF.

This clonotype was seen repeatedly, ten times or more. This chain uses TRBV2 with TRBJ2-2; unclear D gene. The CDR3 is 12 residues long. Germline-derived CDR1 and CDR2 are SNHLY and FYNNEI. Between the trimmed V and J ends, which lost 4 bases and 0 bases, there was a span of 0 bases. As DNA, the CDR3 is TGTGCCAGCAGTGCGAACACCGGGGAGCTGTTTTTT. Amino acids: CASSANTGELFF.

This clonotype was detected only a few times. V usage is TRBV7-2 and J usage is TRBJ1-4; no clear D gene. This CDR3 region has 15 residues. Germline V lookup: CDR1 SGHTA, CDR2 FQGNSA. Trimming left V 0 bases short and J 4 bases short, with 9 bases between. CDR3 nucleotide sequence: TGTGCCAGCAGCTTAGCAGCTGGGATTAATGAAAAACTGTTTTTT. It encodes CASSLAAGINEKLFF.

This clonotype was counted ten times or more. The rearrangement joins TRBV20-1 to TRBJ2-3; 7 nucleotides align to TRBD2. This CDR3 has 12 residues. Looked up from germline, CDR1 is DFQATT and CDR2 is SNEGSKA (reference sequence). After removal of 7 bases from V and 5 bases from J, the junction contained 6 bases not matched to a gene. The chain's CDR3 is CSGQSGGDTQYF. The CDR3 DNA reads as TGCAGTGGACAGTCGGGAGGAGATACGCAGTATTTT.

The genes are TRBV5-1 and TRBJ2-7; 8 bases match TRBD2. The CDR3 is 15 amino acids. Unmatched junction bases numbered 11, after V lost 3 bases and J lost 6 bases. Germline CDR1 is SGHRS and CDR2 is YFSETQ. CDR3 DNA: TGCGCCAGCAGCTGGGCGTCGGGACTAGAGGGCGAGCAGTACTTC. This gives the protein CASSWASGLEGEQYF. Together with reference TRBV5-1 and TRBJ2-7, the CDR3 gives the full variable domain: KAGVTQTPRYLIKTRGQQVTLSCSPISGHRSVSWYQQTPGQGLQFLFEYFSETQRNKGNFPGRFSGRQFSNSRSEMNVSTLELGDSALYLCASSWASGLEGEQYFGPGTRLTVT.

The rearrangement uses TRBV6-2 or TRBV6-3 and TRBJ2-5; perhaps TRBD2 as D (6 bases). Between the trimmed V and J ends, which lost 7 bases and 5 bases, there was a span of 17 bases. This CDR3 has 14 residues. Germline V lookup: CDR1 MNHEY, CDR2 SVGEGT. The CDR3 reads CASTTRQSGETQYF. As DNA, the CDR3 is TGTGCCAGCACCACGCGGCAAAGCGGGGAGACCCAGTACTTC.

In regard to this clonotype: It is unclear where the CDR3 begins or ends on the DNA, so no DNA is shown, and the CDR3 is as TCRdb lists it. The chain links TRBV6-5 to TRBJ2-7. Germline V gene sequence: CDR1 MNHEY, CDR2 SVGAGI. The CDR3 contains 14 residues when both ends are counted. CDR3 sequence: CASSTSTAFYEQYF.

This clonotype was recorded many times. The rearrangement uses TRBV28 and TRBJ2-7, with 7 bases fitting TRBD1. The germline gives CDR1 MDHEN, CDR2 SYDVKM. Germline trimming cut 6 bases from V and 3 bases from J; bases unmatched to any gene: 11. This CDR3 is built from 15 residues. DNA for the CDR3: TGTGCCAGCAGATCCCGGGACAGATTTTTCTACGAGCAGTACTTC. Protein: CASRSRDRFFYEQYF.

This clonotype has ten or more counts. The chain joins TRBV5-1 to TRBJ2-2; TRBD1 might be the D (5 bases). Germline V gives CDR1 SGHRS, CDR2 YFSETQ. V dropped 1 base and J dropped 8 bases, with 12 bases sitting between them. CDR3 length: 14 amino acids. CDR3 bases: TGCGCCAGCAGCTTGCCAGGGTATACTGGGGAGCTGTTTTTT. As protein: CASSLPGYTGELFF.

To note about this clonotype: This may arise from a read error, as a much more abundant clone is one base away. This rearrangement joins TRBV19 to TRBJ2-2; TRBD1 matches at 7 bases. This CDR3 spans 14 amino acids. Germline loops: CDR1 LNHDA, CDR2 SQIVND (reference sequence). Here the CDR3 DNA reads TGTGCCAGTAGTAGAGGGACAGCCACCGGGGAGCCGTTTTTT. Translating it yields CASSRGTATGEPFF.

This clonotype was counted at least ten times. The chain carries TRBV2 and TRBJ2-7; tentative D call: TRBD2 (6 bases). The CDR3 length is 12 residues. V was pared by 7 bases and J by 0 bases, with 7 bases between. The V gene's germline CDR1 is SNHLY and CDR2 FYNNEI. In DNA form, the CDR3 reads TGTGCCAGCACGGGGGTCTCCTACGAGCAGTACTTC. Its translation: CASTGVSYEQYF.

This clonotype was seen repeatedly, ten times or more. This rearrangement joins TRBV11-2 to TRBJ2-3, with 8 positions matching TRBD2. V shed 1 base, J shed 5 bases, and the junction held 2 bases outside the gene matches. The CDR3 is made up of 14 amino acids. CDR1 and CDR2 from the germline V gene are SGHAT and FQNNGV. CDR3 sequence reads: CASSLAGGKDTQYF. CDR3 in DNA: TGTGCCAGCAGCTTAGCGGGAGGGAAAGATACGCAGTATTTT.

This clonotype was observed at least ten times. This sequence joins TRBV5-1 and TRBJ2-2, with 13 bases fitting TRBD2. Trimming took 1 base from V and 4 from J; bases not matched to a gene: 7. Germline V gene lookup returns CDR1 SGHRS and CDR2 YFSETQ. The CDR3 has 18 amino acids. CDR3 in amino acids: CASSLSTSGRMGTGELFF. CDR3 sequence (DNA): TGCGCCAGCAGCTTGTCGACTAGCGGGAGGATGGGCACCGGGGAGCTGTTTTTT.

CDR3 sequence (DNA): TGCAGCGTTGAATCTAGCGGGCCCATCCTAAGCACAGATACGCAGTATTTT. It yields the protein CSVESSGPILSTDTQYF. This chain uses TRBV29-1 with TRBJ2-3, with 8 bases lining up with TRBD2. Per the germline V gene, CDR1 is SQVTM and CDR2 is ANQGSEA. After removal of 2 bases from V and 0 bases from J, the junction contained 10 bases not matched to a gene. The CDR3 runs to 17 residues.

This clonotype has ten or more counts. For the CDR3, the DNA is TGCGCCAGCAGCCCGGGACTAGCGGGAACCAGATCCTACAATGAGCAGTTCTTC. It translates to CASSPGLAGTRSYNEQFF. The J gene is TRBJ2-1, the V gene TRBV5-1; 13 bases are a match to TRBD2. After removal of 4 bases from V and 1 base from J, the junction contained 8 bases not matched to a gene. The CDR3 totals 18 residues. Germline CDR1 and CDR2: SGHRS and YFSETQ.

This clonotype was counted a few times. V gene TRBV7-9 combines with J gene TRBJ2-5, with 8 bases identical to TRBD2. CDR3 size: 14 residues. CDR1 SEHNR and CDR2 FQNEAQ come from the germline V gene (reference sequence). V was pared by 5 bases and J by 4 bases, with 6 bases of the junction left unmatched. The CDR3 is CASSRSGVTETQYF. For the CDR3, the DNA is TGTGCCAGCAGCCGTAGCGGGGTGACAGAGACCCAGTACTTC.

Many counts were recorded for this clonotype. The chain recombines TRBV7-3 with TRBJ2-7, with 13 nucleotides matching TRBD2. The CDR3 is 15 amino acids. V lost 2 bases, J lost 4 bases, and 2 bases stayed unmatched. Germline V gene lookup returns CDR1 SGHTA and CDR2 FQGTGA. CDR3 sequence: CASSLGLAGVYEQYF. In DNA, the CDR3 is TGTGCCAGCAGCTTAGGACTAGCGGGAGTATACGAGCAGTACTTC.

There are many counts of this clonotype. As DNA, the CDR3 is TGTGCCAGCAAAAGGCGGGAGGGCCTAGGGGAGCAGTTCTTC. Translation: CASKRREGLGEQFF. The rearrangement joins TRBV2 to TRBJ2-1; TRBD2 matches 9 bases. The CDR3 extends over 14 amino acids. V shed 7 bases, J shed 10 bases, and the junction held 11 bases outside the gene matches. Germline lookup yields CDR1 SNHLY and CDR2 FYNNEI.

V is TRBV19 and J is TRBJ1-5; 9 bases match TRBD1. The trim removed 6 bases at V and 4 bases at J, leaving 4 bases unmatched. CDR3 length equals 14 residues. The germline CDR1 and CDR2 sequences are LNHDA and SQIVND (reference sequence). DNA of the CDR3: TGTGCCAGTAGGGGAGGACAGGGGAATCAGCCCCAGCATTTT. Encoded protein: CASRGGQGNQPQHF. The full variable domain, completed using reference TRBV19 and TRBJ1-5, is DGGITQSPKYLFRKEGQNVTLSCEQNLNHDAMYWYRQDPGQGLRLIYYSQIVNDFQKGDIAEGYSVSREKKESFPLTVTSAQKNPTAFYLCASRGGQGNQPQHFGDGTRLSIL.

This clonotype was picked up a small number of times. V gene TRBV6-1 combines with J gene TRBJ2-5; weak D call: TRBD1 (5 bases). The germline V gene has CDR1 MNHNS and CDR2 SASEGT. This CDR3 spans 14 amino acids. The germline V and J ends were trimmed by 3 bases and 2 bases, with 10 bases remaining between them. DNA of the CDR3: TGTGCCAGCAGTGAGGGGAACAGGCAAGAGACCCAGTACTTC. Amino acid sequence: CASSEGNRQETQYF.

This chain uses TRBV5-5 with TRBJ2-5, with TRBD1 identical over 12 bases. V lost 5 bases to trimming and J lost 5 bases; unmatched junction nucleotides: 4. Germline V CDR1 and CDR2: SGHKS, YYEKEE (reference sequence). This CDR3 spans 14 amino acids. The CDR3 region is CASRTGTGGETQYF. CDR3 nucleotides: TGTGCCAGCAGGACCGGGACAGGGGGCGAGACCCAGTACTTC.